The clone carrying this T cell receptor beta chain has only a few counts. What it recognizes is unknown. Expressed TCRB transcripts were sequenced, since all the RNA that had been isolated was reverse transcribed. TCRdb's table, derived via immunoSEQ multiplex PCR, lists solely in-frame clones and lacks some. The repertoire holds under 95,000 clones, around a third seen once, with about 0.5% in the top ten. Germline assignment: CDR1 SGHRS and CDR2 YFSETQ. This CDR3 is 13 amino acids long. Trimming shortened V by 0 bases and J by 1 base, and 5 bases separated the two germline ends. This sample was taken from a study of beta chain features in type 1 diabetes. Points from the study as a whole: Within the patient group, naive, central memory and Treg TCRB repertoires appeared more similar to each other than within healthy donors.

This rearrangement joins TRBV5-1 to TRBJ2-7; no clear D gene. The origin of this receptor is a woman younger than 35 in good health. Sequencing was performed on stem cell memory CD4+ T cells from blood. This CDR3 is CASSLAASYEQYF. Here the CDR3 DNA reads TGCGCCAGCAGCTTGGCCGCGTCCTACGAGCAGTACTTC.